This TCR beta chain was documented in a study of blood T cell repertoires in COVID-19. Clones were sequenced by immunoSEQ multiplex PCR, and TCRdb holds only the in-frame ones, with some missing. The sample carries fewer than 150,000 clones, around 78% recorded once. V was clipped by 3 bases and J by 8 bases, with 10 bases between them. CDR3 length equals 12 residues. This receptor was taken from a man aged 65 to 79 with acute or convalescent COVID-19. Input material: peripheral blood. The V gene is TRBV12-3 or TRBV12-4, the J gene TRBJ1-2; no clear D gene. The CDR3 DNA is TGTGCCAGCAGTTTGTTTCCCATGGGCTACACCTTC. Translated: CASSLFPMGYTF.